The 20 T cell receptor beta chains below all came from one sample that was sequenced in a study of patients and donors after allogeneic stem cell transplantation. TCRdb independently ran MiXCR on the RT-PCR reads; one entry per CDR3 protein. Of over 130,000 distinct CDR3 sequences listed, about a third are singletons. Sequencing was performed on blood, either unsorted or a sorted T cell fraction (not recorded which). The receptor set was obtained from a human donor who was either an allogeneic HSCT recipient or a stem cell or donor lymphocyte infusion donor (not recorded which). It is not recorded whose cells these are; they may come from a transplant donor.

V usage is TRBV29-1 and J usage is TRBJ1-1; D unclear. CDR1 SQVTM and CDR2 ANQGSEA come from the germline V gene. V lost 8 bases and J lost 0, with 16 bases in between. The CDR3 runs to 14 residues. The CDR3 DNA sequence: TGCAGCTCCAAGCCGGCAGACTTGAACACTGAAGCTTTCTTT. It encodes CSSKPADLNTEAFF.

This clonotype was seen once. The V and J genes are TRBV12-3 or TRBV12-4 and TRBJ1-4; D is perhaps TRBD1 (5 bases). Trimming shortened V by 5 bases and J by 6 bases, and 10 bases separated the two germline ends. The CDR3 has 13 residues. The CDR3 DNA follows: TGTGCCAGCAGTCCATGGGGGTATGAAAAACTGTTTTTT. Its translation is CASSPWGYEKLFF.

The rearrangement joins TRBV25-1 to TRBJ2-5, with 10 bases identical to TRBD2. Germline values: CDR1 MGHDK, CDR2 SYGVNS. V gave up 5 bases and J gave up 5 bases; unmatched junction bases: 5. The CDR3 is 14 residues long. The CDR3 protein is CASSFTAGGETQYF. CDR3 nucleotide sequence: TGTGCCAGCAGTTTCACAGCGGGGGGGGAGACCCAGTACTTC.

The chain links TRBV12-3 or TRBV12-4 to TRBJ1-3; TRBD1 is a possible D gene (6 bases). The CDR3 loop spans 15 amino acids. The germline V and J ends were trimmed by 7 bases and 4 bases, with 17 bases remaining between them. CDR3 nucleotide sequence: TGTGCCAGCAAACCCTCGACAGGATCGGGAAACACCATATATTTT. Translated: CASKPSTGSGNTIYF.

This clonotype was counted between two and nine times. The chain joins TRBV9 to TRBJ2-3; 13 positions agree with TRBD2. CDR3 length equals 15 residues. V lost 3 bases to trimming and J lost 7 bases; unmatched junction nucleotides: 5. The V gene's germline CDR1 is SGDLS and CDR2 YYNGEE. CDR3 sequence (DNA): TGTGCCAGCAGCGAAACGGGACTAGCGGGGTATACGCAGTATTTT. It codes for CASSETGLAGYTQYF.

The chain couples TRBV12-3 or TRBV12-4 to TRBJ1-2; 9 bases map to TRBD1. J gave up 4 bases and V 8 bases, and 5 bases lay outside the gene matches. This CDR3 is 13 amino acids long. CDR3 residues: CASCWGQGYGYTF. CDR3 in DNA: TGTGCCAGCTGCTGGGGACAGGGCTATGGCTACACCTTC.

The table lists this clonotype with a few counts. The chain links TRBV3-1 to TRBJ1-1; tentatively, D is TRBD1 (5 bases). The V and J ends lost 1 base and 2 bases respectively, with 8 bases between them. The CDR3 is made up of 14 amino acids. Per germline, CDR1 LGHDT and CDR2 YNNKEL (reference sequence). The CDR3 nucleotides are TGTGCCAGCAGCCAAGGGGACCTTAACACTGAAGCTTTCTTT. Translating it yields CASSQGDLNTEAFF. Full variable domain (rest looked up from reference TRBV3-1 and TRBJ1-1): DTAVSQTPKYLVTQMGNDKSIKCEQNLGHDTMYWYKQDSKKFLKIMFSYNNKELIINETVPNRFSPKSPDKAHLNLHINSLELGDSAVYFCASSQGDLNTEAFFGQGTRLTVV.

As concerns this clonotype: This may be a read error: a much more frequent sequence differs by one nucleotide. The CDR3 does not end in the conserved phenylalanine or tryptophan, so this is likely a read error. The chain uses TRBV6-6 and TRBJ1-1, with D perhaps matching TRBD1 (6 bases). This CDR3 spans 13 amino acids. Trimming took 6 bases from V and 5 from J, leaving 13 bases between them. Looked up from germline, CDR1 is MNHNY and CDR2 is SVGAGI (reference sequence). Here the CDR3 reads CASSPRGRTEAFL. In DNA, the CDR3 is TGTGCCAGCAGCCCCAGGGGCAGGACTGAAGCTTTCTTG.

This clonotype has more than one count but fewer than ten. The chain carries TRBV5-1 and TRBJ1-1; D ambiguous. Trimming took 1 base from V and 1 from J, leaving 8 bases between them. Germline assignment: CDR1 SGHRS and CDR2 YFSETQ. The CDR3 has 14 amino acids. CDR3 residues: CASSLPLGNTEAFF. In DNA form, the CDR3 reads TGCGCCAGCAGCTTGCCGTTGGGGAACACTGAAGCTTTCTTT.

This clonotype was counted a few times. J is TRBJ1-2 and V is TRBV4-2, with D unresolved. There are 13 residues in the CDR3. Trimming shortened V by 0 bases and J by 4 bases, and 6 bases separated the two germline ends. CDR1 and CDR2 (germline): LGHNA, YNFKEQ. The CDR3 spells CASSQENPYGYTF. CDR3 nucleotides: TGTGCCAGCAGCCAAGAGAACCCCTATGGCTACACCTTC.

This clonotype has only a few counts. The rearrangement links TRBV20-1 to TRBJ1-1; the D gene is possibly TRBD1 (6 bases). V was cut by 5 bases and J by 1 base, with 14 bases left in between. CDR1 DFQATT and CDR2 SNEGSKA come from the germline V gene (reference sequence). CDR3 length: 14 amino acids. In DNA, the CDR3 is TGCAGTGCTGGCTCCGGACAGCCGAACACTGAAGCTTTCTTT. Its translation: CSAGSGQPNTEAFF.

The rearrangement links TRBV6-5 to TRBJ2-6; possible D gene TRBD1, 6 bases. The CDR3 has 17 residues. Germline V gene data show CDR1 as MNHEY and CDR2 as SVGAGI. Trimming stripped 5 bases from V and 0 bases from J, with 14 bases between. The chain's CDR3 is CASSRPGQISGANVLTF. DNA of the CDR3: TGTGCCAGCAGTCGACCGGGACAAATCTCTGGGGCCAACGTCCTGACTTTC.

The chain employs TRBV9 and TRBJ1-1; a possible D gene is TRBD1 (6 bases). This CDR3 contains 15 residues. V gave up 3 bases and J gave up 10 bases, with 22 bases separating them. In germline, CDR1 is SGDLS, CDR2 YYNGEE. CDR3 in amino acids: CASSESGVATVGAFF. The CDR3 coding sequence is TGTGCCAGCAGCGAATCAGGGGTCGCCACCGTCGGAGCTTTCTTT.

The chain recombines TRBV6-2 or TRBV6-3 with TRBJ1-5, with D perhaps TRBD1 (6 bases). V lost 2 bases and J 0 bases, leaving 20 bases between the germline ends. The CDR3 consists of 19 residues. CDR1 is MNHEY, CDR2 SVGEGT, per germline. The CDR3 spells CASSYIRPLGGPSNQPQHF. CDR3 nucleotides: TGTGCCAGCAGTTACATTCGTCCCCTAGGGGGGCCTAGCAATCAGCCCCAGCATTTT.

The chain joins TRBV20-1 to TRBJ1-1; D not resolved. The CDR3 is made up of 11 amino acids. The ends were cut back, 5 bases at V and 4 bases at J, with 8 bases in the middle. Germline V gives CDR1 DFQATT, CDR2 SNEGSKA (reference sequence). The DNA for the CDR3 is TGCAGTGCTGGGGAGGGCACTGAAGCTTTCTTT. Translating gives CSAGEGTEAFF.

This clonotype was found once. This chain uses TRBV7-3 with TRBJ2-1; unclear D gene. CDR1 is SGHTA, CDR2 FQGTGA, per germline. The V gene lost 5 bases and the J gene lost 3 bases, with 8 bases spanning the gap. This CDR3 has 13 residues. In DNA, the CDR3 is TGTGCCAGCAGCCCCGACAACTACAATGAGCAGTTCTTC. Translated, it gives CASSPDNYNEQFF.

This clonotype was observed a few times. The rearrangement links TRBV12-3 or TRBV12-4 to TRBJ1-3, with D possibly matching TRBD1 (6 bases). This CDR3 spans 15 amino acids. Trimming pared 3 bases from V and 0 bases from J, leaving 9 bases between. CDR3 loop: CASSFGGSSGNTIYF. The CDR3 bases are TGTGCCAGCAGTTTCGGGGGCAGCTCTGGAAACACCATATATTTT.

This chain uses TRBV13 with TRBJ2-1; D remains ambiguous. The CDR3 has 15 residues. Trimming pared 5 bases from V and 0 bases from J, leaving 11 bases between. From germline, CDR1 is PRHDT and CDR2 FYEKMQ (reference sequence). The chain's CDR3 is CASSDARSSYNEQFF. Written as DNA, the CDR3 is TGTGCCAGCAGCGACGCTAGAAGCTCCTACAATGAGCAGTTCTTC.

This clonotype was counted once. V gene TRBV20-1 combines with J gene TRBJ2-1; D is perhaps TRBD1 (6 bases). Germline V gene data show CDR1 as DFQATT and CDR2 as SNEGSKA (reference sequence). There are 14 residues in the CDR3. The V gene lost 6 bases and the J gene lost 4 bases, with 16 bases spanning the gap. CDR3 in amino acids: CSAMTGFPYNEQFF. The CDR3 nucleotides are TGCAGTGCCATGACAGGATTTCCGTACAATGAGCAGTTCTTC.

The chain couples TRBV4-3 to TRBJ2-4; TRBD2 aligns across 8 bases. This CDR3 comprises 15 residues. Germline CDR1 is LGHNA and CDR2 is YSLEER. V gave up 1 base and J gave up 4 bases; unmatched junction bases: 3. The CDR3 here is CASSQGVAGKNIQYF. DNA of the CDR3: TGCGCCAGCAGCCAAGGGGTAGCGGGAAAAAACATTCAGTACTTC.